The clone carrying this T cell receptor beta chain was detected ten times or more. TCRdb reanalysed the RT-PCR reads using MiXCR and keeps one entry per CDR3 protein. The sample carries about 570,000 distinct CDR3 sequences, about 11% recorded once. Trimming shortened V by 4 bases and J by 0 bases, and 11 bases separated the two germline ends. The length of the CDR3 is 15 residues. Germline-derived CDR1 and CDR2 are SGHRS and YFSETQ. The data were taken from a study of response to subunit inactivated influenza vaccine. These same data were also listed under a study on T cells expressing NK-cell markers. As that report states: Generation of TCR beta cDNA was performed by 5'RACE template switching incorporating UMIs. Restriction of the sorted population to alpha-beta TCR T cells was achieved in several experiments with an anti-gamma-delta TCR antibody. It remained uncertain whether the expanded NKG2C+ T cell clones were specific for HCMV antigens.

The clonotype originates from a man between 45 and 60 years old who received an inactivated influenza vaccine. V gene TRBV5-1 combines with J gene TRBJ2-1; tentatively, D is TRBD2 (6 bases). Sequences were derived from PBMCs from blood, sampled on the day of vaccination. This CDR3 reads CASSTWEDSYNEQFF. CDR3 nucleotide sequence: TGCGCCAGCAGCACCTGGGAGGACTCCTACAATGAGCAGTTCTTC.